This TCR beta chain was obtained from a study of T cell responses to AZD1222 COVID-19 vaccine. Measured with immunoSEQ multiplex PCR; TCRdb has only the in-frame clones, and not every one. The data show 98,000 or so clones, 93% seen once. The material was peripheral blood, obtained on day 0 of AZD1222 vaccination. The sequence was collected from an adult in good health.

CDR3 bases: TGCGCCAGCAGCCAAGTACTTAGCAATCAGCCCCAGCATTTT. Protein sequence: CASSQVLSNQPQHF. The chain recombines TRBV4-1 with TRBJ1-5; D gene ambiguous. V was clipped by 1 base and J by 0 bases, with 4 bases between them. The CDR3 loop spans 14 amino acids. Looked up from germline, CDR1 is MGHRA and CDR2 is YSYEKL.